Following are 25 T cell receptor beta chains from one sample sequenced in a study of identical twins. TCRdb re-analysed the 5' RACE reads in MiXCR, keeping a single row per CDR3 protein. Here the sample spans 1.5 million or so distinct CDR3 sequences, around a third being singletons. Input material: cord blood. These TCRs come from a newborn girl in good health.

This clonotype was picked up a small number of times. This sequence joins TRBV27 and TRBJ2-4, with TRBD2 as a possible D gene (5 bases). The CDR3 length is 15 residues. Germline CDR1 is MNHEY and CDR2 is SMNVEV (reference sequence). Between the trimmed V and J ends, which lost 5 bases and 1 base, there was a span of 12 bases. The chain's CDR3 is CASSPLGGAKNIQYF. The CDR3 DNA sequence: TGTGCCAGCAGTCCCTTAGGCGGGGCCAAAAACATTCAGTACTTC.

This clonotype was seen a handful of times. The CDR3 nucleotides are TGCAGTGCTAGTCGGGGGGCTTCGTACAATGAGCAGTTCTTC. Its protein is CSASRGASYNEQFF. The chain carries TRBV20-1 and TRBJ2-1; maybe TRBD2 (7 bases). The CDR3 is made up of 14 amino acids. Trimming took off 3 bases at V and 4 bases at J, with 13 bases between the two ends. Germline V gives CDR1 DFQATT, CDR2 SNEGSKA (reference sequence).

This clonotype was counted at least ten times. V and J are TRBV29-1 and TRBJ2-1; 7 bases are a match to TRBD1. Germline assignment: CDR1 SQVTM and CDR2 ANQGSEA. The trim removed 6 bases at V and 4 bases at J, leaving 0 bases unmatched. The CDR3 extends over 11 amino acids. The CDR3 DNA sequence: TGCAGCGTGACAGGGTACAATGAGCAGTTCTTC. Residues: CSVTGYNEQFF.

Concerning this clonotype itself: A much more abundant neighbour one base away suggests this may be a read error. The gene calls are TRBV4-1 and TRBJ2-4; perhaps TRBD2 as D (5 bases). Trimming took 3 bases from V and 0 from J, leaving 6 bases between them. This CDR3 spans 14 amino acids. Per the germline V gene, CDR1 is MGHRA and CDR2 is YSYEKL. Written as DNA, the CDR3 is TGCGCCAGCAGCCACGGACTAGCCAAAAACATTCAGTACTTC. It translates to CASSHGLAKNIQYF.

The chain has TRBV12-3 or TRBV12-4 and TRBJ2-7; TRBD2 matches 7 bases. The end of the DNA is better explained by TRBJ2-5, so the J call may be wrong. The CDR3 extends over 13 amino acids. The CDR3 DNA reads as TGTGCCAGCAGGGATCAGGGAGGGGAGACCCAGTACTTC. This codes for CASRDQGGETQYF.

The chain couples TRBV7-2 to TRBJ2-2; tentatively, D is TRBD1 (7 bases). The germline V and J ends were trimmed by 5 bases and 4 bases, with 17 bases remaining between them. This CDR3 region has 16 residues. CDR1 is SGHTA, CDR2 FQGNSA, per germline. The CDR3 region is CASSKRQGLITGELFF. The CDR3 DNA is TGTGCCAGCAGCAAACGACAGGGACTCATCACCGGGGAGCTGTTTTTT.

The V and J genes are TRBV9 and TRBJ2-7, with a weak D call TRBD1 (6 bases). Trimming took 0 bases from V and 2 from J, leaving 9 bases between them. CDR3 length: 14 amino acids. CDR1 is SGDLS, CDR2 YYNGEE, per germline. The DNA of the CDR3 is TGTGCCAGCAGCGTAGGGGGGCCCACCTACGAGCAGTACTTC. This translates into CASSVGGPTYEQYF.

This clonotype was observed a few times. The J gene is TRBJ2-3, the V gene TRBV10-1; 12 bases are a match to TRBD2. The CDR3 runs to 16 residues. V lost 2 bases, J lost 4 bases, and 4 bases stayed unmatched. CDR1 is WNHNN and CDR2 is SYGVQD in the germline V gene (reference sequence). The chain's CDR3 is CASSEAGLAGPDTQYF. The CDR3 DNA is TGCGCCAGCAGTGAGGCCGGACTAGCGGGGCCAGATACGCAGTATTTT.

This clonotype was picked up a small number of times. The gene calls are TRBV28 and TRBJ2-3, with 9 bases identical to TRBD2. Germline V CDR1 and CDR2: MDHEN, SYDVKM. The CDR3 runs to 19 residues. With V trimmed by 1 base and J by 2 bases, 13 bases remained unmatched. CDR3 residues: CASSLYNIRLADPTDTQYF. Written as DNA, the CDR3 is TGTGCCAGCAGTTTATATAACATTAGACTAGCGGACCCCACAGATACGCAGTATTTT.

This clonotype was detected a few times. This rearrangement joins TRBV6-1 to TRBJ1-5; tentatively, D is TRBD1 (5 bases). Germline loops: CDR1 MNHNS, CDR2 SASEGT. The CDR3 totals 13 residues. Trimming took 7 bases from V and 7 from J, leaving 14 bases between them. The CDR3 loop reads CASTEIRAQPQHF. As DNA, the CDR3 is TGTGCCAGCACCGAGATCAGGGCCCAGCCCCAGCATTTT.

This clonotype appeared a few times. The chain is built from TRBV4-1 and TRBJ1-6; D possibly corresponds to TRBD1 (5 bases). Trimming pared 7 bases from V and 6 bases from J, leaving 13 bases between. Germline assignment: CDR1 MGHRA and CDR2 YSYEKL. The CDR3 sequence is 14 residues long. The CDR3 sequence: CASTSTRVNSPLHF. CDR3 bases: TGCGCCAGCACCTCAACCAGGGTTAATTCACCCCTCCACTTT.

This clonotype came up a few times. The V and J genes are TRBV11-2 and TRBJ2-1; 9 bases map to TRBD2. Germline V gene sequence: CDR1 SGHAT, CDR2 FQNNGV. The CDR3 is 15 residues long. The V segment lost 4 bases and the J segment 3 bases; nucleotides outside the gene matches: 4. The CDR3 nucleotides are TGTGCCAGCAGCTCTCGGACTAGCGACTACAATGAGCAGTTCTTC. Protein product: CASSSRTSDYNEQFF.

The chain joins TRBV5-1 to TRBJ2-5; 9 nucleotides align to TRBD1. The germline gives CDR1 SGHRS, CDR2 YFSETQ. The CDR3 loop spans 14 amino acids. The junction had 7 bases not matched to a gene; V was cut back by 6 bases and J by 4 bases. The CDR3 is CASTTGGMSETQYF. The CDR3 DNA sequence: TGCGCCAGCACAACAGGGGGCATGTCAGAGACCCAGTACTTC.

In regard to this clonotype: The junction shows a germline mismatch at one end, possibly a read error. The rearrangement links TRBV28 to TRBJ2-1, with 7 bases matching TRBD1. There are 15 residues in the CDR3. Germline loops: CDR1 MDHEN, CDR2 SYDVKM. The CDR3 sequence is CTSHDRAVPYNEQFF. The DNA for the CDR3 is TGTACCAGTCACGACAGGGCCGTGCCGTACAATGAGCAGTTCTTC.

The chain couples TRBV7-6 to TRBJ2-7; weak D call: TRBD2 (6 bases). Trimming stripped 0 bases from V and 2 bases from J, with 20 bases between. The germline V gene has CDR1 SGHVS and CDR2 FNYEAQ. The CDR3 covers 18 residues. CDR3 residues: CASSLAASTGVSTYEQYF. Written as DNA, the CDR3 is TGTGCCAGCAGCTTAGCGGCTTCAACGGGGGTGTCCACCTACGAGCAGTACTTC.

This chain joins TRBV11-2 and TRBJ2-1; unclear D gene. Trimming stripped 1 base from V and 15 bases from J, with 16 bases between. There are 13 residues in the CDR3. Looked up from germline, CDR1 is SGHAT and CDR2 is FQNNGV. The CDR3 DNA is TGTGCCAGCAGCTTAGGTAGGGTCGACTCCCCGTTCTTC. Translation gives CASSLGRVDSPFF.

The sample holds a few counts of this clonotype. The chain recombines TRBV2 with TRBJ2-1; weak D call: TRBD2 (5 bases). This CDR3 spans 11 amino acids. Per the germline V gene, CDR1 is SNHLY and CDR2 is FYNNEI. V dropped 7 bases and J dropped 14 bases, with 15 bases sitting between them. For the CDR3, the DNA is TGTGCCAGCAAAACGGGGTTTCAGGAGTTCTTC. Protein sequence: CASKTGFQEFF.

Concerning this clonotype: Germline is not matched at one junction end, which may reflect a read error. The chain carries TRBV3-1 and TRBJ1-2; 8 bases align to TRBD1. Germline CDR1 reads LGHDT; CDR2 reads YNNKEL (reference sequence). This CDR3 comprises 14 residues. The DNA for the CDR3 is TGTGCCAGCAGCCACAAAAGACAGGGGACTGGCCACACCTTC. Translation gives CASSHKRQGTGHTF.

The gene calls are TRBV3-1 and TRBJ2-1, with D perhaps matching TRBD2 (5 bases). With 2 bases removed from V and 4 bases from J, the gap between germline ends came to 12 bases. CDR1 and CDR2 from the germline V gene are LGHDT and YNNKEL (reference sequence). The CDR3 is 15 residues long. The CDR3: CASSQSSPGYNEQFF. CDR3 coding DNA: TGTGCCAGCAGCCAAAGCTCTCCGGGGTACAATGAGCAGTTCTTC.

In regard to this clonotype: Germline is not matched at one junction end, which may reflect a read error. The J gene is TRBJ1-2, the V gene TRBV27; no clear D gene. This CDR3 comprises 13 residues. Germline V gene data show CDR1 as MNHEY and CDR2 as SMNVEV (reference sequence). CDR3 sequence reads: CASSQSRDGGYAF. CDR3 nucleotides: TGTGCCAGCAGTCAGTCGAGGGATGGTGGCTACGCCTTC.

This clonotype was counted a few times. The chain links TRBV20-1 to TRBJ1-5; D unresolved. The V gene lost 0 bases and the J gene lost 2 bases, with 5 bases spanning the gap. Germline V gene sequence: CDR1 DFQATT, CDR2 SNEGSKA (reference sequence). This CDR3 is built from 13 residues. DNA for the CDR3: TGCAGTGCTAGAGATGAGGGCAATCAGCCCCAGCATTTT. Translating gives CSARDEGNQPQHF.

Notes on this clonotype: Since a much larger clone is just one base distant, this may be a read error. The chain combines TRBV11-2 with TRBJ1-2; 7 nucleotides match TRBD1. Germline-derived CDR1 and CDR2 are SGHAT and FQNNGV. This CDR3 has 14 residues. Trimming at V came to 4 bases and at J to 2 bases, leaving 4 bases not matched to a gene. The CDR3 DNA reads as TGTGCCAGCAGCTCCTCGACAGGGAACTATGGCTACACCTTC. Its translation: CASSSSTGNYGYTF.

In this sample, this clonotype turned up once. V and J are TRBV21-1 and TRBJ1-1; the table assigns TRBD1, which was not confirmed against the DNA. TRBV21-1 is a pseudogene. CDR3 length: 17 residues. In nucleotides, the CDR3 is TGTGCCAGCAGCCCCAGATTGGAGGGGGGCCGCCCTCCTGAAGCTTTCTTT. It yields the protein CASSPRLEGGRPPEAFF.

This sequence joins TRBV28 and TRBJ2-3; TRBD1 matches at 7 bases. After removal of 5 bases from V and 2 bases from J, the junction contained 10 bases not matched to a gene. CDR1 and CDR2 (germline): MDHEN, SYDVKM. The CDR3 is 16 residues long. The CDR3 protein is CASSPGTAGFTDTQYF. The CDR3 bases are TGTGCCAGCAGTCCCGGGACAGCCGGTTTCACAGATACGCAGTATTTT. The full variable domain, rest sourced from reference TRBV28 and TRBJ2-3, is DVKVTQSSRYLVKRTGEKVFLECVQDMDHENMFWYRQDPGLGLRLIYFSYDVKMKEKGDIPEGYSVSREKKERFSLILESASTNQTSMYLCASSPGTAGFTDTQYFGPGTRLTVL.

The chain carries TRBV20-1 and TRBJ2-2, with D possibly matching TRBD2 (6 bases). Trimming took off 2 bases at V and 3 bases at J, with 13 bases between the two ends. The V gene's germline CDR1 is DFQATT and CDR2 SNEGSKA (reference sequence). This CDR3 contains 15 residues. DNA for the CDR3: TGCAGTGCTAGATCGGGAGAGGGAGACACCGGGGAGCTGTTTTTT. This translates into CSARSGEGDTGELFF.